This T cell receptor (beta chain) was identified during a study of blood T cells in healthy people across ages (dated by TCRdb to about 2015). With respect to the entire study: In model experiments, template switching captured about one uniquely barcoded TCR beta cDNA molecule for every two T cells. To track age-related changes in TCR beta repertoire diversity, the study relied on deep sequencing normalized with unique cDNA molecular identifiers. The donors were divided into four age groups: young (average roughly 17 years), middle-aged (roughly 40), aged (about 62) and long-lived (more than 75). The study analyzed two additional independent replicas of 1 million unique cDNA reads from the same blood draw for two donors, one aged 18 to 29 and one aged 80 or older.

From the germline V gene, CDR1 is MNHNS and CDR2 is SASEGT. Taken from cysteine to phenylalanine, the CDR3 has 14 residues. This entry keeps only the CDR3 DNA: 42 bases, framed from base 1. V is shortened by 5 bases, J by 2 bases, and the region joining them spans 9 bases. Overall study outcomes, separate from this receptor: Donor CMV infection status was unknown, potentially confounding age-related changes in expanded clonotypes. Observed TCR beta diversity per million T cells fell roughly linearly with age, and a significant reduction was already apparent by age around 44. Conclusive comparison of naive and antigen-experienced compartments was prevented by the profiling of bulk unsorted PBMCs. The percentage of naive T cells measured by flow cytometry correlated strongly with observed TCR beta diversity. Compared with the aged group, more naive CD4+ T cells, fewer expanded clones and increased TCR diversity were shown by the long-lived group, suggesting age selection. Total diversity estimates from one million sequenced T cells were considered lower bounds and underestimates.

The method behind the library was 5' RACE. The sequencer was an Illumina HiSeq 2500. The second PCR ran for roughly 6 to 11 cycles and used a J-beta primer mix along with a sample-barcoded 5' primer. A template-switch 5' adaptor carrying 12 random nucleotides introduced a unique molecular identifier onto each TCR beta cDNA molecule. Each sample yielded at least 2.5 million CDR3-containing paired-end reads. First-strand cDNA synthesis was performed from all RNA using the Mint cDNA synthesis kit, with priming by a TRBC-specific oligonucleotide. Following uracil-DNA glycosylase treatment, a first 18-cycle PCR with universal primers M1SS and BC2_uni_R was performed on all cDNA. The original pipeline was this. Normalization of each sample was performed by random selection of 1 million high-quality reads, each carrying a distinct molecular identifier. Instead of being binned into consensus sequences, reads with shared molecular identifiers were discarded. CDR3 identification, clonotype clustering and error correction used MiTCR with a Q25 quality threshold and the strictest error-elimination algorithm. A nonparametric unseen species model with Euler transformation was used to estimate lower-bound total TCR beta diversity. TCRdb ran its own pipeline on the public reads, namely fastp trimming at Q25 and MiXCR clone calling, and kept in-frame beta chains. Rows with one shared CDR3 protein collapse into an entry with the most common genes and DNA. It is TCRdb's table, rather than the study itself, that gives the V and J calls and clone size. This sample has about 840,000 distinct CDR3 sequences in its table, and 25% to 35% of those were observed once. The biggest ten clones account for roughly a tenth of the sample.

Donors were a few dozen systemically healthy Caucasian individuals from Russia aged 6 to 90 years. Each donor gave about 9.2 milliliters of peripheral blood, drawn into EDTA-treated Vacutainer tubes. Ficoll-Paque density-gradient centrifugation was used to isolate PBMCs, with at least 7 million obtained per sample. Total RNA was extracted from PBMCs with Trizol reagent, with at least 5.5 micrograms obtained per sample. For every donor, flow cytometry on a PBMC aliquot measured the percentage of naive CD45RAhigh/CD27high T cells. On this clonotype itself: The target of this receptor is not known. Base-call qualities are not available, and no considerably larger clone is one nucleotide away.

These data are also associated with another study on T cells of mothers and their children. The second source states: Nine systemically healthy Caucasian individuals served as donors, namely three mothers together with their six children. cDNA synthesis consumed the entire amount of extracted RNA, loaded at 1.5 ug RNA in each 15 ul reaction. In the second PCR, the M1S primer added sample barcodes and 2-4 random nucleotides. Each mother yielded over 9.5 million TCR beta CDR3 reads and each child 2.5 million to 3 million reads. Thymic selection similarly shapes TCR recombination output in related and unrelated pairs, with minor effect from inherited differences. Normalized repertoire overlap was always found to be slightly, but never significantly, higher in related mother-child pairs than in unrelated mother-child pairs. Persistent microchimeric T cell clones were not detected, at a sensitivity of 85 to 100 clones per million clonotypes. In the study, deep NGS was used to compare the TCR beta repertoires of mothers and children, and features distinguishing related mother-child pairs from unrelated individuals were sought. The mean age was about 37 +/- 4 years for the mothers and around 10 +/- 4 years for the children. After adapter ligation was performed with NEBNext reagents, the libraries were sequenced on an Illumina HiSeq 2000 with 100+100 nt paired-end reads. Mother and child libraries were prepared a month apart and sequenced in separate runs to prevent cross-contamination. Between about 500,000 and 2,300,000 distinct TCR beta clonotypes were identified per donor. Naive TCR beta clonotypes were estimated from low-frequency clonotypes matched to each donor's FACS-determined naive share, without sorting.

The specimen sequenced was blood. The TCR comes from a woman in her thirties or forties in good health. The chain is made from TRBV6-1 and TRBJ2-2, with a weak D call of TRBD1 (6 bases match). Here the CDR3 is given as CASSSGVNTGELFF. The nucleotides read TGTGCCAGCAGTTCAGGGGTAAACACCGGGGAGCTGTTTTTT.